Below, one T cell receptor beta chain is given with its context. Its antigen is as yet unknown. The data stem from a study of cytomegalovirus exposure and HLA in healthy donors. General study findings and limits: Some V segments, TRBV6-2 and TRBV6-3 among them, were indistinguishable and were therefore excluded.

The CDR3 loop spans 14 amino acids. Deletions cut 4 bases from V and 5 bases from J, with 15 bases between. Germline CDR1 reads SGDLS; CDR2 reads YYNGEE. Use of 60 Vbeta and 13 Jbeta primers characterized the PCR. Clones were sequenced by immunoSEQ multiplex PCR, and TCRdb holds only the in-frame ones, with some missing. The sample includes 110,000 to 150,000 clones, more than 60% of them seen just once. The material sequenced was PBMCs. The chain combines TRBV9 with TRBJ1-2, with a possible D match to TRBD1 (5 bases). The sequence was collected from a male donor in good health and CMV-seronegative. This CDR3 reads CASSPRGVGYGYTF. In DNA form, the CDR3 reads TGTGCCAGCAGCCCCCGGGGGGTTGGGTATGGCTACACCTTC.